The 29 T cell receptor beta chains reported below all come from one sample, sequenced in a study of monozygotic twins with inflammatory bowel disease. For each CDR3 protein, TCRdb gives one entry from its re-call of the 5' RACE reads, without DNA. The sample totals 300,000 to 350,000 distinct CDR3 sequences. The sample taken for sequencing was blood. These receptors all come from a human donor with ulcerative colitis or Crohn's disease, or a healthy co-twin of an affected twin (not recorded which).

The chain recombines TRBV11-2 with TRBJ1-1; without DNA, the TCRdb call of TRBD1 cannot be checked. This CDR3 is built from 13 residues. In germline, CDR1 is SGHAT, CDR2 FQNNGV. Here the CDR3 reads CASPIGTPAEAFF.

The rearrangement joins TRBV5-8 to TRBJ2-1. This CDR3 is built from 15 residues. Germline-derived CDR1 and CDR2 are SGHTS and YDEGEE. The CDR3 sequence: CASRKTGATYNEQFF. The full variable domain, completed using reference TRBV5-8 and TRBJ2-1, is EAGVTQSPTHLIKTRGQQATLRCSPISGHTSVYWYQQALGLGLQFLLWYDEGEERNRGNFPPRFSGRQFPNYSSELNVNALELEDSALYLCASRKTGATYNEQFFGPGTRLTVL.

The V and J genes are TRBV7-6 and TRBJ2-1; without DNA, the TCRdb call of TRBD2 cannot be checked. This CDR3 contains 20 residues. CDR1 SGHVS and CDR2 FNYEAQ come from the germline V gene. The CDR3 loop reads CASSFTGTSGYQSSYNEQFF.

The rearrangement joins TRBV29-1 to TRBJ2-2. This CDR3 has 14 residues. CDR1 is SQVTM and CDR2 is ANQGSEA in the germline V gene. The CDR3: CSVEATATTGELFF.

The chain joins TRBV21-1 to TRBJ2-7; absent DNA, TCRdb's TRBD1 call cannot be checked. TRBV21-1 is a pseudogene segment. This CDR3 has 14 residues. This chain's CDR3 is CASSRTGQGDEQYF.

The rearrangement joins TRBV28 to TRBJ2-6; without DNA, the TCRdb call of TRBD1 cannot be checked. Germline lookup yields CDR1 MDHEN and CDR2 SYDVKM. The CDR3 has 16 amino acids. The CDR3 spells CASSPGGGAGANVLTF.

J is TRBJ1-6 and V is TRBV20-1. This CDR3 has 11 residues. Germline CDR1 DFQATT, CDR2 SNEGSKA (reference sequence). The CDR3 here is CSAPLGLPLHF.

This chain uses TRBV6-1 with TRBJ2-3. The length of the CDR3 is 13 residues. Germline V gene lookup returns CDR1 MNHNS and CDR2 SASEGT. Here the CDR3 reads CASSEAFVDTQYF.

The chain joins TRBV6-2 or TRBV6-3 to TRBJ2-1; TCRdb returns TRBD1, unconfirmable since there is no DNA. This CDR3 is 16 amino acids long. Germline CDR1 reads MNHEY; CDR2 reads SVGEGT. The CDR3: CASSPRGLSSYNEQFF.

The V and J genes are TRBV5-1 and TRBJ1-4; TCRdb indicates TRBD1, and absent DNA this call remains unverified. The CDR3 sequence is 18 residues long. Germline loops: CDR1 SGHRS, CDR2 YFSETQ. CDR3 sequence reads: CASREERWSVGGNEKLFF.

V gene TRBV29-1 combines with J gene TRBJ2-7; TCRdb picks TRBD1, but there is no DNA to check that call. The germline V gene has CDR1 SQVTM and CDR2 ANQGSEA. This CDR3 region has 11 residues. CDR3 loop: CSVGEGTRQYF.

The gene calls are TRBV20-1 and TRBJ1-4; TCRdb reports TRBD1, a call that lacks DNA to check it against. The CDR3 covers 14 residues. Germline values: CDR1 DFQATT, CDR2 SNEGSKA (reference sequence). CDR3 sequence: CSARGGTGNEKLFF.

The chain is built from TRBV20-1 and TRBJ1-1. This CDR3 spans 12 amino acids. CDR1 and CDR2 from the germline V gene are DFQATT and SNEGSKA (reference sequence). CDR3 loop: CSARGWVTEAFF.

This sequence joins TRBV30 and TRBJ1-4; absent DNA, TCRdb's TRBD1 call cannot be checked. CDR3 length: 14 amino acids. Germline CDR1 GTSNPN, CDR2 SVGIG (reference sequence). CDR3 sequence reads: CAWGTGTHSEKLFF.

V and J are TRBV7-9 and TRBJ2-7; TCRdb lists TRBD1, though no DNA is available to test this call. Germline-derived CDR1 and CDR2 are SEHNR and FQNEAQ (reference sequence). This CDR3 is built from 16 residues. This chain's CDR3 is CASSSGPGQGDYEQYF.

The rearrangement links TRBV29-1 to TRBJ2-7; the TCRdb D gene call, TRBD1, has no DNA to confirm it. CDR3 length: 12 residues. Germline lookup yields CDR1 SQVTM and CDR2 ANQGSEA. CDR3 region: CSTTGESYEQYF.

V and J are TRBV6-1 and TRBJ2-3; the TCRdb D gene call, TRBD1, has no DNA to confirm it. This CDR3 comprises 16 residues. CDR1 MNHNS and CDR2 SASEGT come from the germline V gene. The CDR3 loop reads CASSPRTGRHTDTQYF.

The CDR3 protein is CSAYLGRSTEAFF. The chain employs TRBV20-1 and TRBJ1-1. The CDR3 is 13 residues long. From germline, CDR1 is DFQATT and CDR2 SNEGSKA (reference sequence).

The genes are TRBV5-6 and TRBJ2-4. The CDR3 is 13 residues long. Germline V CDR1 and CDR2: SGHDT, YYEEEE. The CDR3: CASSLAGGNIQYF.

The J gene is TRBJ2-4, the V gene TRBV28; TCRdb gives TRBD1 as the D gene, but with no DNA this cannot be confirmed. The CDR3 spans 13 residues. Germline assignment: CDR1 MDHEN and CDR2 SYDVKM. The CDR3 protein is CASSLRRGNIQYF.

V usage is TRBV11-2 and J usage is TRBJ2-1; the D call of TRBD2 rests on TCRdb alone, since no DNA is present to check it. Germline CDR1 reads SGHAT; CDR2 reads FQNNGV. This CDR3 has 16 residues. CDR3: CASRGGGGASYNEQFF.

The genes are TRBV9 and TRBJ2-7; TCRdb's D gene call, TRBD2, goes unchecked for lack of DNA. The CDR3 loop spans 16 amino acids. Germline V gene data show CDR1 as SGDLS and CDR2 as YYNGEE. The CDR3 reads CASSYRSTIAGDEQYF. Variable domain in full (rest from reference TRBV9 and TRBJ2-7): DSGVTQTPKHLITATGQRVTLRCSPRSGDLSVYWYQQSLDQGLQFLIQYYNGEERAKGNILERFSAQQFPDLHSELNLSSLELGDSALYFCASSYRSTIAGDEQYFGPGTRLTVT.

The CDR3 here is CSARHTGGSEQYF. The chain combines TRBV20-1 with TRBJ2-7; the TCRdb D gene call, TRBD2, has no DNA to confirm it. The CDR3 is made up of 13 amino acids. Germline CDR1 is DFQATT and CDR2 is SNEGSKA (reference sequence).

The chain links TRBV27 to TRBJ2-1; TCRdb's D call of TRBD2 is untestable without DNA. In germline, CDR1 is MNHEY, CDR2 SMNVEV (reference sequence). The CDR3 spans 12 residues. The CDR3 sequence is CASAGGAHEQFF.

The V gene is TRBV4-1, the J gene TRBJ2-6; TCRdb names TRBD1, which stays unverified in the absence of DNA. The CDR3 sequence is 18 residues long. Germline CDR1 MGHRA, CDR2 YSYEKL. This CDR3 reads CASSQPGQKGSGANVLTF.

This chain joins TRBV28 and TRBJ1-6; as DNA is missing, the TRBD1 call by TCRdb cannot be tested. Germline values: CDR1 MDHEN, CDR2 SYDVKM. CDR3 length: 16 residues. CDR3 loop: CASSLGDPMDNSPLHF.

V usage is TRBV6-2 or TRBV6-3 and J usage is TRBJ2-7; TCRdb designates TRBD2, a call that cannot be tested without DNA. Germline values: CDR1 MNHEY, CDR2 SVGEGT. The CDR3 runs 16 residues. CDR3 residues: CASSFGLSISSYEQYF.

The V and J genes are TRBV3-1 and TRBJ1-1. The CDR3 runs 14 residues. The germline V gene has CDR1 LGHDT and CDR2 YNNKEL (reference sequence). CDR3 amino acids: CASSQDSSAGKAFF.

The V and J genes are TRBV5-1 and TRBJ1-4; TCRdb outputs TRBD1, but without DNA this stays unchecked. The CDR3 covers 16 residues. Germline CDR1 and CDR2: SGHRS and YFSETQ. This chain's CDR3 is CASSEGQIATNEKLFF.